The text below deals with one T cell receptor beta chain. The target antigen is unknown. At one end, the junction sequence differs from germline, possibly due to a read error. In the naive CD8 group, cells lacked CD45RO and were positively selected for CCR7, so terminally differentiated effector memory CD45RA+ cells were left out. These data originate in a study of shared clonotypes between healthy human individuals. Germline-derived CDR1 and CDR2 are MGHRA and YSYEKL. The CDR3 totals 17 residues. Whole-study results and caveats: Sample collection involved blood only; tissue repertoires are likely different.

The authors' processing: Junction-only immunoSEQ sequences carried no quality scores, so filtering differed. Repertoires were generated with immunoSEQ multiplex PCR, while TCRdb's copy carries only in-frame clones and drops some. D and trimming were read from the DNA, whereas the V and J calls and clone size are those reported in that table. This table holds millions of clones, 90% to 95% found once. Sequencing was done on a sample of naive CD8+ T cells from PBMCs. The TCR sequence derives from a man between 18 and 29 years old in good health. Some clones in this sample may be carry-over from other donors' samples. The chain recombines TRBV4-1 with TRBJ2-3; the D gene is possibly TRBD1 (5 bases). CDR3 sequence (DNA): TGCGCCAGCAGCCAAGATCTCAACAATGCACTGACAGATAGGCAGTATTTT. Translation: CASSQDLNNALTDRQYF.